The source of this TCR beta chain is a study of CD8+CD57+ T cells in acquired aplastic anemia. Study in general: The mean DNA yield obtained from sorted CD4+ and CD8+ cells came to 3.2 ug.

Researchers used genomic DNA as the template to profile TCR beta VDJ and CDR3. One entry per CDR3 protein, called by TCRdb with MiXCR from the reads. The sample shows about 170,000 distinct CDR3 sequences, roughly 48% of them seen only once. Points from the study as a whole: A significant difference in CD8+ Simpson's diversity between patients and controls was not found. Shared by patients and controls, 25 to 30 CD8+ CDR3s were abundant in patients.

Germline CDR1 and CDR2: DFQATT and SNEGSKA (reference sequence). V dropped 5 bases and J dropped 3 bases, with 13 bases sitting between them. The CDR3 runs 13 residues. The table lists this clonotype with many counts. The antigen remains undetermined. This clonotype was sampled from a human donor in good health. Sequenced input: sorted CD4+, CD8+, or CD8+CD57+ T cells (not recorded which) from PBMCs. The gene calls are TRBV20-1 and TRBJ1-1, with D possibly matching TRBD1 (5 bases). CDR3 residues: CSAPGTQHTEAFF. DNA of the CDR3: TGCAGTGCTCCCGGGACCCAACACACTGAAGCTTTCTTT.